This TCR beta chain came from a study of OX40 agonist ivuxolimab in advanced cancers. About the study as a whole: Ivuxolimab was a fully human IgG2 agonistic monoclonal antibody targeting the costimulatory receptor OX40 (CD134). In the dose-escalation cohort, approximately 82% of patients were male, and the mean age was approximately 60 years, with a range of roughly 23 to 85. The point of sequencing TCRbeta in the periphery was to test whether ivuxolimab changed TCR sequence diversity and drove clonal T-cell expansion. Prior anti-PD-1, anti-PD-L1 or anti-CTLA-4 therapy was permitted, and checkpoint inhibitors had been received by roughly 42% of dose-escalation patients. The paper reports the monotherapy dose-escalation portion (N of about 56 patients) of the phase I ivuxolimab trial. Intravenous ivuxolimab was administered to patients every 2 weeks at six dose levels: 0.01, 0.1, 0.3, 1.5, 3 and 10 mg/kg. Partial responses occurred in three dose-escalation patients: two with cutaneous melanoma and one with hepatocellular carcinoma. Among the roughly 54 dose-escalation patients, approximately 20 had hepatocellular carcinoma, 15 melanoma, 9 renal cell carcinoma and 9 head and neck cancer. Results the study describes overall, beyond this receptor: After ivuxolimab, expanded clones were on average more numerous among CD8+ T cells than among CD4+ T cells. At doses from 0.1 to 3.0 mg/kg, clonal expansion was seen in both CD4+ and CD8+ blood T cells between baseline and week 6. The antigen specificity of the peripheral T cells that underwent clonal expansion was not determined. In the 0.1-3.0 mg/kg groups, partial responders had among the lowest normalized peripheral clonal expansion, particularly in CD8+ T cells. Low levels of normalized T-cell clonal expansion were also shown by some nonresponding patients.

The trial excluded patients who had a history of autoimmune disease or who were on systemic immunosuppression. In every dose cohort, peripheral blood was drawn for TCR sequencing at baseline, cycle 4 day 1, and cycle 7 day 1. Samples were obtained from an open-label, multicenter, first-in-human phase I dose-escalation trial of ivuxolimab. The trial enrolled adults with locally advanced or metastatic head and neck squamous cell, hepatocellular, melanoma or renal cell carcinoma. CD4+ and CD8+ T cells were sorted separately from peripheral blood before TCR sequencing. Reading from cysteine to phenylalanine, the CDR3 counts 12 amino acids. Solely the CDR3 DNA is kept, with 36 bases framed from the first base. Per the germline V gene (reference sequence), GTSNPN is the CDR1 and SVGIG is the CDR2. V is pruned by 4 bases and J by 9 bases, leaving 8 bases of the junction without a gene match. In the case of this clone: This receptor's antigen is unknown. The sample holds no much larger clone one base away, and base qualities are not on file.

To sequence the TCRbeta CDR3 region, genomic DNA was isolated from the sorted cells. The immunoSEQ Assay was used for sequencing of TCRbeta CDR3 regions. The table was pulled from immuneACCESS by TCRdb, which kept in-frame rearrangements only. Such tables lose some clones; where checked, under half of the loss comes from unresolved V genes, and the rest has no known cause. Across this sample there are tens of thousands of clones, with 85% to 90% seen only once. The ten largest clones add up to less than 2% of the sample. This clonotype originated in an adult with an advanced solid tumor such as melanoma, head and neck, liver or kidney cancer. Recombination joined TRBV30 with TRBJ1-1; 7 junctional bases match TRBD1. The sequenced sample was CD4+ or CD8+ T cells sorted from blood, obtained in a trial of the OX40 agonist ivuxolimab. CDR3 protein: CAWTRGPAQAFF. The nucleotide sequence is given as TGTGCCTGGACGAGGGGGCCAGCGCAAGCTTTCTTT.